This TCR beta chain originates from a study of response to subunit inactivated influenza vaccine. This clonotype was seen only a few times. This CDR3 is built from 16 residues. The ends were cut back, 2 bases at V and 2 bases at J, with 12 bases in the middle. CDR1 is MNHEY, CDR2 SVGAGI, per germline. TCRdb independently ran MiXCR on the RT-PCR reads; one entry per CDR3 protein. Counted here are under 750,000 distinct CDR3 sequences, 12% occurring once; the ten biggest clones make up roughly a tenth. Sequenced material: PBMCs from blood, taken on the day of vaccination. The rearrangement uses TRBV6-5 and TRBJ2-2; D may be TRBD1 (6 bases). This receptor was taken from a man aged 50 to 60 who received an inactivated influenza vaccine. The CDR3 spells CASSYSRGLNTGELFF. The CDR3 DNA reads TGTGCCAGCAGTTACAGCAGGGGCCTTAACACCGGGGAGCTGTTTTTT.